This T cell receptor (beta chain) appears in the sequencing data of a study of shared clonotypes between healthy human individuals. Study-wide background: CD8 memory received one plate per donor, CD8 naive two, CD4 memory three and CD4 naive three.

CD45RO-negative CD8 cells positively selected for CCR7 made up the naive population, which excluded terminally differentiated effector memory CD45RA+ cells. Germline loops: CDR1 MNHEY, CDR2 SMNVEV (reference sequence). The CDR3 spans 14 residues. V lost 3 bases to trimming and J lost 7 bases, with 12 bases between them. General study findings and limits: Blood was the only sampled material, and tissue repertoires likely differ. The expectation was that sequencing depth would affect clonotype sharing among donors.

It was around 180 ng DNA, 33,000 or so T cell genomes, that sorted-subset replicate PCRs used. The protocol was immunoSEQ multiplex PCR, while the TCRdb copy is restricted to in-frame clones and leaves out a portion. Seen here are about 2 million clones, over 85% observed once, and the top ten hold around 1.2%. This clone was seen once. Its target is unknown. This TCR was recovered from a man in his late teens or twenties in good health. The chain links TRBV27 to TRBJ1-4; maybe TRBD1 (6 bases). Sequencing input: naive CD8+ T cells sorted from blood. CDR3 nucleotides: TGTGCCAGCAGTTTTGGGGGGGCACCTGAAAAACTGTTTTTT. Translated, it gives CASSFGGAPEKLFF. The full variable domain, rest sourced from reference TRBV27 and TRBJ1-4, is EAQVTQNPRYLITVTGKKLTVTCSQNMNHEYMSWYRQDPGLGLRQIYYSMNVEVTDKGDVPEGYKVSRKEKRNFPLILESPSPNQTSLYFCASSFGGAPEKLFFGSGTQLSVL.